The T cell receptor (beta chain) described here comes from a study of T cell repertoires in ileal Crohn's disease (dated by TCRdb to about 2019). With respect to the entire study: The median duration of disease was approximately 7.9 years, and at the time of surgery about a third of patients were active smokers. The study ran alongside a multicentre cohort designed to identify predictors of early endoscopic recurrence after ileocolonic resection. Postoperative therapy was given to about half of the patients, with thiopurines administered to over 10 patients and anti-TNF agents administered to about 20 patients. All patients had surgery for a complication: stricturing disease in roughly 61% and penetrating disease in roughly 39%. Neoterminal ileum biopsies obtained at postoperative colonoscopy were designated as M6 samples. TCR repertoire analysis was performed in about 59 Crohn's disease patients drawn from a prospective multicentre cohort. A total of around 150 mucosal samples from some 50 patients were sequenced, collected from several sites on the surgical specimen as well as at postoperative endoscopy. A Rutgeerts score above i0 was used to define endoscopic postoperative recurrence.

Sample time point, as interpreted from the label and publication: neoterminal ileum biopsy at postoperative endoscopy, about 6 months after surgery. To be eligible, patients had to be adults with ileal or ileocolonic Crohn's disease and an indication for ileocolonic resection. Whole ileal mucosal biopsies were stored frozen at -80°C before DNA extraction. Genomic DNA was isolated from frozen whole biopsies using a TRizol-based method, and the DNA was quantified with a NanoDrop 2000 spectrophotometer. For commercial TCRB immunosequencing, approximately 500 nanograms of biopsy DNA were submitted for each sample. CDR3 regions were amplified from genomic DNA by Adaptive Biotechnology using a two-step, amplification bias-controlled multiplex PCR. Primers covering every V and J gene segment were used in the first PCR, while barcodes and Illumina adapters were added in the second PCR. CDR3 libraries were sequenced using an Illumina instrument. Per the source publication's procedure: The analysis used both the pipelines supplied by the vendor and custom analysis of the raw data in R/Bioconductor with R version 3.3.0. Clonality, ranging from 0 to 1, was calculated as the inverse of the normalised Shannon entropy of all productive clones. The repertoire share taken up by the top 100 clones defined high-frequency clones, and only clones that passed a 95% confidence test were kept. The Simpson index measured repertoire diversity, and the Morisita-Horn index measured overlap between samples. TCRdb took this table from immuneACCESS and kept in-frame rearrangements with V and J called. Such tables lack part of the clones; where checked against another copy, unresolved V genes explain under half of the gap, and the rest is unexplained. V and J calls and clone size are as listed in that table; D and trimming were resolved from the DNA. Recorded for this sample are 55,000 to 65,000 clones; about 89% of them occurred a single time. Roughly 2% of the sample is held by the ten biggest clonotypes.

As regards this clone: It has no known antigen specificity. No base-level quality is on record; no much larger clone is a single base apart.

Broader findings and caveats from the paper: Patients who were active smokers at surgery had a significantly higher proportion of clonal expansions than non-smokers (roughly 24% vs 19%, p=0.02). Only a subgroup of patients, of unstated size, had mucosal CD4 and CD8 T cells sorted and sequenced. Sorted CD8 T cells carried more high-frequency clones than CD4 T cells, suggesting mucosal expansions were mainly CD8. The timing of postoperative endoscopy varied within the first year after surgery, and the median delay was around 6.9 months. Higher high-frequency clone percentages at surgery were associated with endoscopic recurrence; all patients with clonality above 26.8% (18/57) had recurrence.

Via the germline V gene, CDR1 is SGHTA and CDR2 FQGTGA. V was cut back by 2 bases and J by 8 bases, leaving a gap of 13 bases between them. Including the terminal cysteine and phenylalanine, the CDR3 comprises 14 residues. This entry keeps only the CDR3 DNA: 42 bases, framed from base 1. The receptor's source is an adult with Crohn's disease. Material for sequencing was ileal tissue. The chain links TRBV7-3 with TRBJ2-1; no D gene can be assigned with confidence. The DNA is TGTGCCAGCAGCTTACGAGGAGTCTCAGATGAGCAGTTCTTC. Its coded protein is CASSLRGVSDEQFF. The full variable domain, with segments outside the CDR3 supplied by the reference TRBV7-3 and TRBJ2-1 proteins, appears as GAGVSQTPSNKVTEKGKYVELRCDPISGHTALYWYRQSLGQGPEFLIYFQGTGAADDSGLPNDRFFAVRPEGSVSTLKIQRTERGDSAVYLCASSLRGVSDEQFFGPGTRLTVL.